Below, 27 T cell receptor beta chains from the same sample are listed, as sequenced in a study of HIV-infected patients and healthy controls. No cell fractionation was done, so the repertoire covers all unsorted peripheral blood T cells. Alpha and beta constant-region primers primed reverse transcription of around 500 ng RNA. Using multiplexing indices, alpha and beta chain libraries were generated apart by chain-specific third strand synthesis. MiXCR, run by TCRdb on the 5' RACE reads, gives a single entry per CDR3 protein. The data contain some 25,000 distinct CDR3 sequences, approximately 9% of them singletons. Sequenced input: blood. These receptors were taken from an adult in good health.

The chain is built from TRBV7-8 and TRBJ2-3, with D possibly being TRBD2 (6 bases). Trimming removed 7 bases at V and 4 bases at J, with 15 bases between. CDR1 SGHVS and CDR2 FQNEAQ come from the germline V gene. The CDR3 totals 14 residues. The CDR3 region is CASTQRVSADTQYF. CDR3 nucleotides: TGTGCCAGCACCCAGCGGGTTAGCGCAGATACGCAGTATTTT.

In its sample, this clonotype is medium-sized. The genes are TRBV6-1 and TRBJ1-5; perhaps TRBD1 as D (5 bases). Germline V lookup: CDR1 MNHNS, CDR2 SASEGT. The CDR3 totals 13 residues. The V gene lost 8 bases and the J gene lost 2 bases, with 10 bases spanning the gap. The CDR3, as DNA: TGTGCCAGCTTCGAACAGGGCAATCAGCCCCAGCATTTT. This sequence encodes CASFEQGNQPQHF.

This clonotype was detected ten times or more. The chain combines TRBV29-1 with TRBJ1-1; 8 positions agree with TRBD1. Germline CDR1 SQVTM, CDR2 ANQGSEA. The CDR3 has 12 residues. Unmatched junction bases numbered 3, after V lost 4 bases and J lost 5 bases. The CDR3 nucleotides are TGCAGCGTTGGACAGGGGTTTACTGAAGCTTTCTTT. The encoded protein is CSVGQGFTEAFF.

This clonotype was recorded many times. The chain joins TRBV12-5 to TRBJ1-1; unclear D gene. The CDR3 is made up of 14 amino acids. With 3 bases removed from V and 4 bases from J, the gap between germline ends came to 12 bases. Germline V gene data show CDR1 as LGHNT and CDR2 as FRNRAP. CDR3 region: CASGFGFRSTEAFF. The CDR3 DNA is TGTGCTAGTGGTTTCGGCTTTAGGAGCACTGAAGCTTTCTTT.

At least ten counts were recorded for this clonotype. The CDR3 sequence is CASITPTLAQPQHF. The CDR3 coding sequence is TGTGCCAGCATAACTCCCACCCTAGCCCAGCCCCAGCATTTT. The gene calls are TRBV28 and TRBJ1-5; D unclear. The germline V gene encodes CDR1 MDHEN and CDR2 SYDVKM. The CDR3 contains 14 residues. V lost 7 bases, J lost 7 bases, and 17 bases lay in between.

This clonotype was picked up many times. The V gene is TRBV29-1, the J gene TRBJ2-4; TRBD2 might be the D (6 bases). Germline CDR1 reads SQVTM; CDR2 reads ANQGSEA. The CDR3 length is 15 residues. V gave up 1 base and J gave up 0 bases, with 10 bases separating them. The DNA for the CDR3 is TGCAGCGTTGAAGGGGGGGTTTTAGCCAAAAACATTCAGTACTTC. Encoded protein: CSVEGGVLAKNIQYF.

The table lists this clonotype with many counts. The chain employs TRBV9 and TRBJ1-1; D is unresolved. In germline, CDR1 is SGDLS, CDR2 YYNGEE. V was pared by 0 bases and J by 4 bases, with 7 bases between. The CDR3 runs 13 residues. In DNA, the CDR3 is TGTGCCAGCAGCGTAGTTCATGCCACTGAAGCTTTCTTT. It specifies CASSVVHATEAFF.

In this sample, this clonotype turned up many times. CDR3 loop: CASSLSGLNYEQYF. CDR3 DNA: TGTGCCAGCAGTTTGAGTGGACTTAACTACGAGCAGTACTTC. The chain is built from TRBV12-3 or TRBV12-4 and TRBJ2-7, with D perhaps matching TRBD2 (5 bases). CDR3 size: 14 residues. V was trimmed by 3 bases and J by 3 bases, leaving 12 bases between them.

The table lists this clonotype with many counts. The V gene is TRBV29-1, the J gene TRBJ2-7, with no clear D. CDR3 size: 13 residues. V was cut by 3 bases and J by 2 bases, with 11 bases left in between. The germline gives CDR1 SQVTM, CDR2 ANQGSEA. CDR3 coding DNA: TGCAGCGTTGATGTAGGAGAGGCCTACGAGCAGTACTTC. It codes for CSVDVGEAYEQYF.

This clonotype appeared many times. The J gene is TRBJ2-1, the V gene TRBV3-1, with TRBD2 identical over 7 bases. Losses at the gene ends were 1 base for V and 4 bases for J; bases not matched to a gene: 7. The CDR3 contains 16 residues. Looked up from germline, CDR1 is LGHDT and CDR2 is YNNKEL (reference sequence). The CDR3 is CASSQVEGLHYNEQFF. CDR3 DNA sequence: TGTGCCAGCAGCCAAGTTGAGGGACTACATTACAATGAGCAGTTCTTC.

The gene calls are TRBV28 and TRBJ2-3; possibly TRBD1 or TRBD2 for D (6 bases each). The CDR3 is 14 amino acids. Germline assignment: CDR1 MDHEN and CDR2 SYDVKM. The germline V and J ends were trimmed by 8 bases and 3 bases, with 15 bases remaining between them. The DNA of the CDR3 is TGTGCCAGCCGGTGGGGGGCACATACAGATACGCAGTATTTT. Encoded protein: CASRWGAHTDTQYF.

At least ten counts were recorded for this clonotype. The V call is TRBV20-1, the J call TRBJ1-4, with D perhaps matching TRBD1 (6 bases). Per the germline V gene, CDR1 is DFQATT and CDR2 is SNEGSKA (reference sequence). The CDR3 runs to 13 residues. V was trimmed by 4 bases and J by 7 bases, leaving 13 bases between them. The CDR3 here is CSATGARREKLFF. DNA of the CDR3: TGCAGTGCTACAGGGGCCCGGCGTGAAAAACTGTTTTTT.

The J gene is TRBJ1-6, the V gene TRBV5-5, with TRBD1 matching 7 bases. CDR3 length equals 15 residues. Germline V gene sequence: CDR1 SGHKS, CDR2 YYEKEE (reference sequence). After removal of 1 base from V and 5 bases from J, the junction contained 3 bases not matched to a gene. The CDR3 DNA sequence: TGTGCCAGCAGCTTGCCAGGGGGTGATAATTCACCCCTCCACTTT. Its translation: CASSLPGGDNSPLHF. The full variable domain, completed using reference TRBV5-5 and TRBJ1-6, is DAGVTQSPTHLIKTRGQQVTLRCSPISGHKSVSWYQQVLGQGPQFIFQYYEKEERGRGNFPDRFSARQFPNYSSELNVNALLLGDSALYLCASSLPGGDNSPLHFGNGTRLTVT.

This clonotype was observed many times. The chain employs TRBV29-1 and TRBJ2-7, with D maybe TRBD1 (6 bases). This CDR3 is built from 15 residues. The germline V gene encodes CDR1 SQVTM and CDR2 ANQGSEA. Trimming left V 1 base short and J 1 base short, with 14 bases between. The CDR3 sequence: CSVEVYRQESYEQYF. CDR3 DNA: TGCAGCGTTGAAGTGTATCGACAGGAGTCCTACGAGCAGTACTTC.

This clonotype has more than one count but fewer than ten. The rearrangement joins TRBV5-1 to TRBJ1-2; TRBD1 aligns across 7 bases. Unmatched junction bases numbered 6, after V lost 0 bases and J lost 4 bases. Germline CDR1 and CDR2: SGHRS and YFSETQ. The CDR3 is 15 amino acids. DNA for the CDR3: TGCGCCAGCAGCTTGGCCGCAGGGACAGCCTATGGCTACACCTTC. Translation gives CASSLAAGTAYGYTF.

This clonotype was recorded at least ten times. The CDR3 loop reads CASSSRGPSTDTQYF. In DNA, the CDR3 is TGTGCCAGCAGCAGCAGGGGACCTAGCACAGATACGCAGTATTTT. The chain uses TRBV6-5 and TRBJ2-3, with a weak D call TRBD1 (6 bases). The CDR3 spans 15 residues. With 6 bases removed from V and 0 bases from J, the gap between germline ends came to 13 bases. From germline, CDR1 is MNHEY and CDR2 SVGAGI.

This CDR3 is CASSTPRRSSPTDTQYF. CDR3 DNA sequence: TGTGCCAGTAGTACCCCCAGGAGGTCTAGCCCCACAGATACGCAGTATTTT. This sequence joins TRBV19 and TRBJ2-3, with D maybe TRBD2 (5 bases). CDR1 LNHDA and CDR2 SQIVND come from the germline V gene (reference sequence). The CDR3 covers 17 residues. V dropped 4 bases and J dropped 2 bases, with 19 bases sitting between them. Variable domain in full (rest from reference TRBV19 and TRBJ2-3): DGGITQSPKYLFRKEGQNVTLSCEQNLNHDAMYWYRQDPGQGLRLIYYSQIVNDFQKGDIAEGYSVSREKKESFPLTVTSAQKNPTAFYLCASSTPRRSSPTDTQYFGPGTRLTVL.

The sample holds many counts of this clonotype. J is TRBJ2-1 and V is TRBV7-2, with 8 bases lining up with TRBD2. V was pared by 2 bases and J by 9 bases, with 3 bases of the junction left unmatched. The CDR3 spans 13 residues. Germline V gene lookup returns CDR1 SGHTA and CDR2 FQGNSA. CDR3 residues: CASSLNRGGEQFF. In nucleotides, the CDR3 is TGTGCCAGCAGCTTAAACCGGGGGGGTGAGCAGTTCTTC.

This chain joins TRBV11-2 and TRBJ1-5; TRBD1 might be the D (5 bases). The CDR3 spans 15 residues. Trimming shortened V by 5 bases and J by 1 base, and 12 bases separated the two germline ends. Germline V CDR1 and CDR2: SGHAT, FQNNGV. The CDR3 loop reads CASSPLQGSNQPQHF. For the CDR3, the DNA is TGTGCCAGCAGCCCACTCCAGGGAAGCAATCAGCCCCAGCATTTT.

In its sample, this clonotype was seen many times. The CDR3 protein is CSATSVAFEAFF. DNA of the CDR3: TGCAGTGCCACCTCCGTGGCATTTGAAGCTTTCTTT. The rearrangement uses TRBV20-1 and TRBJ1-1; D ambiguous. Germline V CDR1 and CDR2: DFQATT, SNEGSKA (reference sequence). The CDR3 loop spans 12 amino acids. V shed 6 bases and J shed 7 bases, with 15 bases lying between them.

Ten or more counts support this clonotype. The chain links TRBV5-1 to TRBJ2-7; TRBD1 might be the D (5 bases). Trimming took off 4 bases at V and 3 bases at J, with 14 bases between the two ends. This CDR3 spans 14 amino acids. CDR1 is SGHRS, CDR2 YFSETQ, per germline. Written as DNA, the CDR3 is TGCGCCAGCAGCCCTGGGCCAGGGTACTACGAGCAGTACTTC. Translation: CASSPGPGYYEQYF.

This clonotype was seen many times. The V call is TRBV7-9, the J call TRBJ2-2, with D tentatively TRBD2 (5 bases). V was cut by 1 base and J by 5 bases, with 11 bases left in between. The CDR3 totals 15 residues. Germline V CDR1 and CDR2: SEHNR, FQNEAQ (reference sequence). CDR3 protein: CASSLVLDQTGELFF. The CDR3 region has the DNA TGTGCCAGCAGCTTAGTACTAGACCAAACCGGGGAGCTGTTTTTT.

This clonotype was seen ten or more times. The chain is built from TRBV28 and TRBJ1-3; D gene unclear. Between the trimmed V and J ends, which lost 3 bases and 0 bases, there was a span of 6 bases. The CDR3 consists of 14 residues. Germline CDR1 and CDR2: MDHEN and SYDVKM. The CDR3 bases are TGTGCCAGCAGTTTGGGCAACTCTGGAAACACCATATATTTT. Its protein product is CASSLGNSGNTIYF.

This clonotype was observed at least ten times. The gene calls are TRBV12-3 or TRBV12-4 and TRBJ1-4; 11 bases are a match to TRBD1. J was trimmed by 6 bases and V by 4 bases; bases with no gene match: 7. This CDR3 spans 16 amino acids. This CDR3 is CASSYRTGGLDEKLFF. The CDR3 nucleotides read TGTGCCAGCAGTTATCGGACAGGGGGCTTGGATGAAAAACTGTTTTTT.

This clonotype was seen ten or more times. The chain carries TRBV2 and TRBJ2-7; no reliable D call. The CDR3 is 11 amino acids. Germline lookup yields CDR1 SNHLY and CDR2 FYNNEI. The CDR3 DNA is TGTGCTTCGCTACGGAGCTACGAGCAGTACTTC. It yields the protein CASLRSYEQYF.

This clonotype has ten or more counts. This chain links TRBV28 with TRBJ1-1; D is undetermined. V lost 8 bases and J 1 base, leaving 11 bases between the germline ends. There are 13 residues in the CDR3. Germline V lookup: CDR1 MDHEN, CDR2 SYDVKM. The CDR3 DNA is TGTGCCAGCCACGTAGAGTGGAACACTGAAGCTTTCTTT. This translates into CASHVEWNTEAFF.

This clonotype was counted at least ten times. The CDR3 reads CASSASLAPSTDTQYF. The CDR3 nucleotides are TGCGCCAGCAGTGCATCACTAGCGCCGAGCACAGATACGCAGTATTTT. The chain combines TRBV10-2 with TRBJ2-3; 7 bases line up with TRBD2. The CDR3 spans 16 residues. From germline, CDR1 is WSHSY and CDR2 SAAADI. V lost 4 bases and J lost 0; bases outside the gene matches: 7.